The 3 T cell receptor beta chains reported below all come from one sample, sequenced in a study of blood T cell repertoires in COVID-19. The repertoire was sequenced with immunoSEQ multiplex PCR; TCRdb's copy has only in-frame clones and lacks some. In the table there are fewer than 200,000 clones, approximately 90% of which are singletons. Sequencing was carried out using peripheral blood. These receptors came from a woman aged 55 to 70 who had recovered from COVID-19.

The V and J genes are TRBV12-3 or TRBV12-4 and TRBJ1-2; 9 bases agree with TRBD1. The CDR3 length is 13 residues. V was clipped by 6 bases and J by 5 bases; unmatched bases: 4. The CDR3 sequence: CASRRDREYGYTF. The CDR3 bases are TGTGCCAGCAGGAGGGACAGGGAATATGGCTACACCTTC.

V gene TRBV7-8 combines with J gene TRBJ2-2; the match to TRBD1 covers 10 bases. Losses at the gene ends were 1 base for V and 4 bases for J; bases not matched to a gene: 6. Germline CDR1 is SGHVS and CDR2 is FQNEAQ. The CDR3 spans 17 residues. The CDR3 is CASSLVIGTGVTGELFF. The CDR3 coding sequence is TGTGCCAGCAGCTTAGTCATTGGGACAGGGGTCACCGGGGAGCTGTTTTTT.

The V call is TRBV11-3, the J call TRBJ2-5; 11 bases align to TRBD1. Germline V CDR1 and CDR2: SGHNT, YENEEA. The CDR3 has 15 amino acids. V lost 5 bases, J lost 5 bases, and 7 bases stayed unmatched. The CDR3 DNA is TGTGCCAGCAGCCGAGGACAGGGGGCGCGGGAGACCCAGTACTTC. It is translated as CASSRGQGARETQYF.